A selection of T cell receptor beta chains follows, all from one sample in a study of cytomegalovirus exposure and HLA in healthy donors. Method: immunoSEQ multiplex PCR; TCRdb's copy keeps in-frame clones and lacks some. The data hold more than 200,000 clones, with roughly 70% observed a single time. Specimen: PBMCs. These receptors all stem from a middle-aged man in good health and CMV-seropositive. Each CDR3 is given with its conserved first and last residue. The order of the fields is V gene, CDR3 length, CDR3 protein.

>TRBV11-2|16
CASSLGGRSSYNEQFF
>TRBV7-9|15
CASSLVGGVNTEAFF
>TRBV6-5|14
CASSYGDSFYGYTF
>TRBV5-6|17
CASSLEQGASSYNEQFF
>TRBV6-5|12
CASSWSYTEAFF
>TRBV2|13
CASSLTPTGELFF
>TRBV11-2|15
CASSLGQGNRPGYTF
>TRBV6-5|14
CASSYRGGRDEQYF
>TRBV7-8|12
CASSSQRPELFF
>TRBV4-1|15
CASSQVDSSTDTQYF
>TRBV6-5|13
CASKEGHGVEQFF
>TRBV21-1|15
CASSKDGRGNTEAFF
>TRBV7-2|13
CASSPAGDQPQHF
>TRBV5-1|16
CASSLTTGLNTGELFF
>TRBV7-2|16
CASTGQASSGANVLTF
>TRBV10-2|15
CASSEPGQGINGYTF
>TRBV7-9|15
CASLLGLAGTDTQYF
>TRBV4-1|11
CASSQSNIQYF
>TRBV9|18
CASSSRLRGSGAYNEQFF
>TRBV5-4|14
CASSLGNRDYGYTF
>TRBV5-6|15
CASSPGQGMWETQYF
>TRBV7-6|15
CASSLDVAGVSVWYF
>TRBV7-8|18
CASSLSTWRGELTDTQYF
>TRBV27|14
CASSLLAGSYEQYF
>TRBV5-1|15
CASRRDNSEADTQYF
>TRBV7-7|12
CASSTRGQPQHF
>TRBV4-2|14
CASSQGLAGPRQYF
>TRBV28|15
CASSVPRGTKNIQYF
>TRBV21-1|16
CASSPPGGPSYNEQFF
>TRBV2|15
CASRRGTSGDNEQFF
>TRBV10-3|18
CAISESTTGQAVLYGYTF
>TRBV10-2|13
CASSYSWDTEAFF
>TRBV7-3|17
CASSLIGGATDPDTQYF
>TRBV6-5|14
CASRRGLAPSEQYF
>TRBV21-1|14
CASKFRAYQETQYF
>TRBV10-1|16
CASSKRGAVNTGELFF
>TRBV5-1|19
CASRLPLAGEISGANVLTF
>TRBV12-5|16
CASGLGLAGGLDEQFF
>TRBV7-2|13
CASSRQGTGELFF
>TRBV18|14
CASSPLISTDTQYF
>TRBV7-2|13
CASSFVRSYEQYF
>TRBV7-6|14
CASSERGGTDTQYF
>TRBV12-5|13
CASGLSLLDGYTF
>TRBV4-1|20
CASSQSGTGGSVGTNEKLFF
>TRBV6-5|14
CASIATGGAYEQYF
>TRBV6-5|13
CASGGEAYNEQFF
>TRBV4-1|17
CASSQGWRRVIEDEQYF
>TRBV5-1|19
CASSLDSGTAILSSYEQYF
>TRBV5-6|15
CASSSWGGAEETQYF
>TRBV6-5|12
CASSNTGGEQYF
>TRBV5-8|15
CASSLARGEGQPQHF
>TRBV7-8|15
CASSLAIKSGEKLFF